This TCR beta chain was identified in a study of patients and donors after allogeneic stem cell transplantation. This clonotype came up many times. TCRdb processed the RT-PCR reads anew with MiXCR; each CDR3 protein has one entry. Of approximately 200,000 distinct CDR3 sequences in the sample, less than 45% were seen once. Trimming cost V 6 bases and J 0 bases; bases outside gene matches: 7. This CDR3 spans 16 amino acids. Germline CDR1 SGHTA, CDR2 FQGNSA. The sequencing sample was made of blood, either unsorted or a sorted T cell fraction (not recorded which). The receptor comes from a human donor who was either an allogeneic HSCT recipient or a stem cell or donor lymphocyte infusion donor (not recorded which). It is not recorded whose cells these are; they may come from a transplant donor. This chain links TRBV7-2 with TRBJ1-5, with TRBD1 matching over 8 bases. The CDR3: CASRSTGDVSNQPQHF. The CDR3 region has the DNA TGTGCCAGCAGATCGACAGGGGACGTTAGCAATCAGCCCCAGCATTTT.